This TCR beta chain was recovered during a study of T cell changes during pregnancy in multiple sclerosis. TCRdb keeps only in-frame clones here, not all; method: immunoSEQ multiplex PCR. The sample lists tens of thousands of clones, approximately 90% occurring once. This specimen was peripheral blood, taken before pregnancy. This clonotype was obtained from a female donor with multiple sclerosis, enrolled in a pregnancy study.

CDR3 coding DNA: TGTGCCAGCAGTCCGGGACAGCGTGGATATGGCTACACCTTC. Encoded protein: CASSPGQRGYGYTF. The rearrangement uses TRBV6-5 and TRBJ1-2; 7 nucleotides match TRBD1. Per germline, CDR1 MNHEY and CDR2 SVGAGI. V was pared by 5 bases and J by 5 bases, with 8 bases of the junction left unmatched. The CDR3 loop spans 14 amino acids.